These 6 T cell receptor beta chains were all obtained from the same sample, sequenced in a study of neurological immune-mediated disorders. TCRdb re-called the 5' RACE reads through MiXCR, storing one row per CDR3 protein. The table includes 65,000 to 70,000 distinct CDR3 sequences, 3.9% detected once. The specimen sequenced was PBMCs. These receptors all come from a man between 25 and 39 years old with multiple sclerosis.

The table lists this clonotype with many counts. The rearrangement uses TRBV6-2 or TRBV6-3 and TRBJ2-1; the D call may be TRBD1 or TRBD2 (6 bases each). CDR1 and CDR2 from the germline V gene are MNHEY and SVGEGT. This CDR3 spans 14 amino acids. Deletions cut 7 bases from V and 6 bases from J, with 16 bases between. The CDR3 DNA reads as TGTGCCAGCACCCCCGGGGGCCTAGGCAATGAGCAGTTCTTC. Its translation is CASTPGGLGNEQFF.

This clonotype was observed many times. The genes are TRBV20-1 and TRBJ2-3, with D possibly matching TRBD1 (6 bases). Germline values: CDR1 DFQATT, CDR2 SNEGSKA (reference sequence). The CDR3 sequence is 15 residues long. V was shortened by 5 bases and J by 5 bases, with 20 bases between the two germline ends. CDR3 coding DNA: TGCAGTGCTCGGAACAGGGCCAAAGGTCGAGATACGCAGTATTTT. Translated, it gives CSARNRAKGRDTQYF.

This clonotype was counted many times. DNA of the CDR3: TGCAGTGCTAGTACTAGCGGGGGACCCGGGGAGCTGTTTTTT. It specifies CSASTSGGPGELFF. This chain connects TRBV20-1 to TRBJ2-2; 11 bases match TRBD2. The CDR3 extends over 14 amino acids. Germline V lookup: CDR1 DFQATT, CDR2 SNEGSKA (reference sequence). V was clipped by 3 bases and J by 6 bases; unmatched bases: 3.

This clonotype was counted at least ten times. The chain employs TRBV24-1 and TRBJ2-2; 7 bases are shared with TRBD1. The CDR3 runs 14 residues. J lost 1 base, V lost 5 bases, and 0 bases had no gene match. The germline V gene has CDR1 KGHDR and CDR2 SFDVKD. The CDR3 reads CATSGTGNTGELFF. The DNA for the CDR3 is TGTGCCACCAGTGGGACAGGGAACACCGGGGAGCTGTTTTTT.

This clonotype was seen many times. The chain is built from TRBV9 and TRBJ2-3; D may be TRBD2 (6 bases). V dropped 4 bases and J dropped 4 bases, with 19 bases sitting between them. The germline V gene has CDR1 SGDLS and CDR2 YYNGEE. CDR3 length equals 16 residues. The DNA for the CDR3 is TGTGCCAGCAGCCCTAGGGACTCCCTTAGCCCAGATACGCAGTATTTT. Protein product: CASSPRDSLSPDTQYF.

This clonotype was seen repeatedly, ten times or more. This chain joins TRBV7-2 and TRBJ2-7; 9 bases are a match to TRBD1. J gave up 3 bases and V 3 bases, and 3 bases lay outside the gene matches. The CDR3 length is 14 residues. The germline V gene encodes CDR1 SGHTA and CDR2 FQGNSA. The CDR3: CASSFYRGRYEQYF. For the CDR3, the DNA is TGTGCCAGCAGCTTTTACAGGGGGCGCTACGAGCAGTACTTC.